This TCR beta chain derives from a study of shared clonotypes between healthy human individuals. The wider study: For every donor, three CD4 naive, three CD4 memory, two CD8 naive and one CD8 memory plates were used.

Germline V gene lookup returns CDR1 DFQATT and CDR2 SNEGSKA (reference sequence). The V end lost 3 bases, the J end lost 3 bases, and 6 bases lay between the germline ends. The CDR3 runs to 11 residues. Study-level points and caveats: Rarefaction demonstrated incomplete sorted-subset sequencing despite large depth.

With regard to this clone: Its specificity is not known. Other DNA sequences in the sample encode the same CDR3.

Measured with immunoSEQ multiplex PCR; TCRdb has only the in-frame clones, and not every one. In the table there are approximately 1.5 million clones, under 99% of which are singletons. Sequencing input: naive CD4+ T cells sorted from blood. Subset: CD45RA+ positively selected. This TCR derives from a man aged 25 to 45 in good health. The chain uses TRBV20-1 and TRBJ2-7; D gene ambiguous. CDR3 bases: TGCAGTGCTAGTTCCGACTACGAGCAGTACTTC. Translating gives CSASSDYEQYF.